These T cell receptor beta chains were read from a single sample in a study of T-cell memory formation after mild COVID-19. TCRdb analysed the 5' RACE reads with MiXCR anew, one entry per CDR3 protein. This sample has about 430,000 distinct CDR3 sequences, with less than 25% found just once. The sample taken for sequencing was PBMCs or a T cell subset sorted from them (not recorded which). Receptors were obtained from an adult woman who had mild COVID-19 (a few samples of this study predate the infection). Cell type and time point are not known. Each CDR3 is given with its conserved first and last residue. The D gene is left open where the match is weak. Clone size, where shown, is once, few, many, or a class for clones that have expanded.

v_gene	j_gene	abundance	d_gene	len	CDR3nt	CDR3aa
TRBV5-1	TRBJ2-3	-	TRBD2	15	TGCGCCAGCAGCTTGGGGAGCGGGGTCACAGATACGCAGTATTTT	CASSLGSGVTDTQYF
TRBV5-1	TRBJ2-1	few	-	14	TGCGCCAGCAGCTTATTCCGAGCCTACAATGAGCAGTTCTTC	CASSLFRAYNEQFF
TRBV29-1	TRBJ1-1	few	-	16	TGCAGCGTTGTAGGGACGGGAGAACACATGAGGACTGAAGCTTTCTTT	CSVVGTGEHMRTEAFF
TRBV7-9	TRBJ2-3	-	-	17	TGTGCCAGCAGCTTAGCACGGGGGCTTGGGTGGCCAGATACGCAGTATTTT	CASSLARGLGWPDTQYF
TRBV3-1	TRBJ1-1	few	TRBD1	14	TGTGCCAGCAGCCGTATGACAGGGGGCACTGAAGCTTTCTTT	CASSRMTGGTEAFF
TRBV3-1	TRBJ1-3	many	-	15	TGTGCCAGCAGCCAGATGATGGACAGTGGAAACACCATATATTTT	CASSQMMDSGNTIYF
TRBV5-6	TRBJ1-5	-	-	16	TGTGCCAGCAGCTTGGGAGGACTATATAGCAATCAGCCCCAGCATTTT	CASSLGGLYSNQPQHF
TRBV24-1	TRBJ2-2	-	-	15	TGTGCCACCAGTGACCCCGCAACCCGGACCGGGGAGCTGTTTTTT	CATSDPATRTGELFF
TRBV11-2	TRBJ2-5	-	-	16	TGTGCCAGCAGCTTAGATCCCCTAGCCGGGAAAGAGACCCAGTACTTC	CASSLDPLAGKETQYF
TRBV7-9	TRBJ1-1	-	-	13	TGTGCCAGCCGGGAACTGACCAACACTGAAGCTTTCTTT	CASRELTNTEAFF
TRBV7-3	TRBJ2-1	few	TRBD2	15	TGTGCCAGCAGCTTAGGACTAGCGGGAGTTAGTGAGCAGTTCTTC	CASSLGLAGVSEQFF
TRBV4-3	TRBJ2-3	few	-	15	TGCGCCAGCAGCCAAGAAGGCGGGAGCACAGATACGCAGTATTTT	CASSQEGGSTDTQYF
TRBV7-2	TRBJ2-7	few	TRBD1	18	TGTGCCAGCAGCTTTCTATCCGGGACAGGTGTCTTCTCCTACGAGCAGTACTTC	CASSFLSGTGVFSYEQYF
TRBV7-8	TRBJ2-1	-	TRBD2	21	TGTGCCAGCAGCTTACGTCCAGGGGGGTTACGGACTAGCGGGAGACTCGATGAGCAGTTCTTC	CASSLRPGGLRTSGRLDEQFF
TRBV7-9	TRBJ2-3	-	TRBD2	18	TGTGCCAGCAGCTTGGGGCTAGCGGGAGTGAGCGGTTCGGATACGCAGTATTTT	CASSLGLAGVSGSDTQYF
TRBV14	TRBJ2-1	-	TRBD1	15	TGTGCCAGCAGCCAAGAGAGACAGGGGGTCGATGAGCAGTTCTTC	CASSQERQGVDEQFF
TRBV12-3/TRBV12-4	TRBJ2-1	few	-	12	TGTGCCAGCAGTTACACCTCCGTTGAGCAGTTCTTC	CASSYTSVEQFF
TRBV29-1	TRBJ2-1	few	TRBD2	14	TGCAGCGTTGACCGGGAGGGGGCCTACAATGAGCAGTTCTTC	CSVDREGAYNEQFF
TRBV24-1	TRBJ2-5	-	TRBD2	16	TGTGCCACCAGTGATTTGCGGGGTAGCGGGCAAGAGACCCAGTACTTC	CATSDLRGSGQETQYF
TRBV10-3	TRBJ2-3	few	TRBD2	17	TGTGCCATCAGTGAGTCCCCTAGCGGGAGCAGCACAGATACGCAGTATTTT	CAISESPSGSSTDTQYF
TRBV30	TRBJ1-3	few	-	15	TGTGCCTGGTCCAAGACAGCGGTTATTGGAAACACCATATATTTT	CAWSKTAVIGNTIYF
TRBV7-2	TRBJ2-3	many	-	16	TGTGCCAGCAGCTTCTCGTTAGCGGAGAGCACAGATACGCAGTATTTT	CASSFSLAESTDTQYF
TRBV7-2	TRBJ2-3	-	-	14	TGTGCCAGCAGCTTAGCCCCCGCTCGGGATACGCAGTATTTT	CASSLAPARDTQYF
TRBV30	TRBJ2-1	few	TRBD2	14	TGTGCCTGGAGAGGGACTAGCGCCCCAGGCGAGCAGTTCTTC	CAWRGTSAPGEQFF
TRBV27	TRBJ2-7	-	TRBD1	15	TGTGCCAGCAGTTTCAAGACAGGGGGCTTTTACGAGCAGTACTTC	CASSFKTGGFYEQYF
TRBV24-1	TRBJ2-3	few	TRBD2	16	TGTGCCACCAGTGAGCTAACACTAGCGGGTACAGATACGCAGTATTTT	CATSELTLAGTDTQYF
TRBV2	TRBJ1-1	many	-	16	TGTGCCAGCCACGGACACTTGTTAGGACGGAACACTGAAGCTTTCTTT	CASHGHLLGRNTEAFF
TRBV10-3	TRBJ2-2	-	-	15	TGTGCCTCCAAGGATGACACTTCGGGGTACCGGGAGCTGTTTTTT	CASKDDTSGYRELFF
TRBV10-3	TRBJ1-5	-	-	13	TGTGCCGTGCACGGGACCCGAGATCAGCCCCAGCATTTT	CAVHGTRDQPQHF
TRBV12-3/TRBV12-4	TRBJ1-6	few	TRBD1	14	TGTGCCAGCAGTCCTGACAGGGTTTTTTCACCCCTCCACTTT	CASSPDRVFSPLHF
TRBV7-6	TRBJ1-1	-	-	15	TGTGCCAGCAGCTTAGTGCAGGGACCCAACACTGAAGCTTTCTTT	CASSLVQGPNTEAFF
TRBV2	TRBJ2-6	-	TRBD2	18	TGTGCCAGCACCTTGACCGGGACTAGGTTCTCTGGGGCCAACGTCCTGACTTTC	CASTLTGTRFSGANVLTF
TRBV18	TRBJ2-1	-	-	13	TGTGCCAGCTCACCATTTGAGTACAATGAGCAGTTCTTC	CASSPFEYNEQFF
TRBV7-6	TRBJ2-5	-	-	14	TGTGCCAGCAGCTTAGGGGCGTTCCAAGAGACCCAGTACTTC	CASSLGAFQETQYF
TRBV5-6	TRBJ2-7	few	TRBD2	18	TGTGCCAGCAGCTTGGTGATCGGGACTAGGCAAATCTCCTACGAGCAGTACTTC	CASSLVIGTRQISYEQYF
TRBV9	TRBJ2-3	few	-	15	TGTGCCAGCAGCGAGGACTCTTATAGTCCAGATACGCAGTATTTT	CASSEDSYSPDTQYF